This TCR beta chain was sequenced for a study of blood T cells in healthy people across ages. General observations from the study: CMV infection status of these donors was not known.

Isolating PBMCs gave at least 6.5 million of these cells per sample. The V and J ends lost 5 bases and 6 bases, in that order; junction bases with no gene match: 10. CDR1 and CDR2 from the germline V gene are DFQATT and SNEGSKA (reference sequence). The CDR3 runs to 14 residues. With a J-beta primer mix and a sample-barcoded 5' primer, a second PCR ran about 7 to 12 cycles. A 12-random-nucleotide template-switch adaptor tagged each cDNA molecule. One entry per CDR3 protein results from TCRdb running MiXCR on the 5' RACE reads. In the table there are around 1,000,000 distinct CDR3 sequences, 20% to 25% of which are singletons. This clonotype has a handful of counts. The antigen remains undetermined. These data were also reused for a study on T cells of mothers and their children.

Sequenced sample: blood. The TCR was taken from a girl aged 2-10 years in good health. V usage is TRBV20-1 and J usage is TRBJ2-7, with 10 positions matching TRBD1. The CDR3: CSASPGQGESEQYF. DNA of the CDR3: TGCAGTGCTTCACCAGGACAGGGGGAAAGCGAGCAGTACTTC.